This T cell receptor (beta chain) is from a study of T cell changes during pregnancy in multiple sclerosis. Assay used: immunoSEQ multiplex PCR; TCRdb lists only in-frame clones, some missing. Among more than 50,000 clones listed, about 89% were seen once. Germline lookup yields CDR1 SGHRS and CDR2 YFSETQ. The ends lost 5 bases at V and 8 bases at J; junction bases unmatched: 5. The CDR3 is 12 residues long. Sequenced material: CD4+ T cells from peripheral blood mononuclear cells, taken after pregnancy. This receptor was taken from a female donor in good health, enrolled as a control in a pregnancy study. The chain employs TRBV5-1 and TRBJ1-2; 8 positions agree with TRBD1. As DNA, the CDR3 is TGCGCCAGCAGGTCGGACAGGGAAGGCTACACCTTC. This gives the protein CASRSDREGYTF. The full variable domain, in which reference TRBV5-1 and TRBJ1-2 provide the parts outside the CDR3, is KAGVTQTPRYLIKTRGQQVTLSCSPISGHRSVSWYQQTPGQGLQFLFEYFSETQRNKGNFPGRFSGRQFSNSRSEMNVSTLELGDSALYLCASRSDREGYTFGSGTRLTVV.